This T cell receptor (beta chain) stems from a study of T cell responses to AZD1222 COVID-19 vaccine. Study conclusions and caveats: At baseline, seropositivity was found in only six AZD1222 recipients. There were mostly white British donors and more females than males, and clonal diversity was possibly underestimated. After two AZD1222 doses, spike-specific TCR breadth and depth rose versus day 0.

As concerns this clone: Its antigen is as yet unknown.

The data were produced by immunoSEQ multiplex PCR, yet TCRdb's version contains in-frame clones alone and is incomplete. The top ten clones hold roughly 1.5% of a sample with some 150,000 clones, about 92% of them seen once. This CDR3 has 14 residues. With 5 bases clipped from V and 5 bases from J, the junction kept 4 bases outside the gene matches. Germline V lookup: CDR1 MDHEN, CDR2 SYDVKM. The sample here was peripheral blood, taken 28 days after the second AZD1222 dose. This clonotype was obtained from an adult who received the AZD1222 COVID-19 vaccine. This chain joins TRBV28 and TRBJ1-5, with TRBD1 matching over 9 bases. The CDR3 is CASSPTGGHQPQHF. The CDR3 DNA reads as TGTGCCAGCAGTCCTACAGGGGGCCATCAGCCCCAGCATTTT.